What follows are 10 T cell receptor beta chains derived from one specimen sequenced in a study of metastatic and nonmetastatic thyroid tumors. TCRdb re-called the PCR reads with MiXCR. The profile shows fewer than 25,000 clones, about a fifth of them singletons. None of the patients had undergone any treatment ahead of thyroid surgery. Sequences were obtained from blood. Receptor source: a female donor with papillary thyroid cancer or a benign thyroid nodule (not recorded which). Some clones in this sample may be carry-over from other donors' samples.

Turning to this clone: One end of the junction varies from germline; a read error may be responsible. For the CDR3, the DNA is TGTGCCAGCAGCTTGGACAGTGATGAAGAACTGTTTTTT. Its protein product is CASSLDSDEELFF. This chain joins TRBV5-4 and TRBJ1-4; no clear D. The CDR3 totals 13 residues. From germline, CDR1 is SGHNT and CDR2 YYREEE (reference sequence).

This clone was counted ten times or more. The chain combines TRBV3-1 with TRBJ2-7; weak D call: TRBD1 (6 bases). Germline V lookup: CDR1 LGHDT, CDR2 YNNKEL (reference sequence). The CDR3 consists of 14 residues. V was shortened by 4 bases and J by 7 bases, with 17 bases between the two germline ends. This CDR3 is CASSPGTLSREQYF. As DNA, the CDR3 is TGTGCCAGCAGCCCAGGGACATTGTCTCGAGAGCAGTACTTC.

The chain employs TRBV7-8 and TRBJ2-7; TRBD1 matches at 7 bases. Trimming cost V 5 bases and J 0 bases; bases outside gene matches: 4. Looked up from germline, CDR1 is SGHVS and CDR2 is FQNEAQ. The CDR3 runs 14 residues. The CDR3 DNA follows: TGTGCCAGCAGCCCCAGGGACAGCTCCTACGAGCAGTACTTC. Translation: CASSPRDSSYEQYF. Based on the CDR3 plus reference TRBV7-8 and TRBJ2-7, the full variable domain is GAGVSQSPRYKVAKRGQDVALRCDPISGHVSLFWYQQALGQGPEFLTYFQNEAQLDKSGLPSDRFFAERPEGSVSTLKIQRTQQEDSAVYLCASSPRDSSYEQYFGPGTRLTVT.

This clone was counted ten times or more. The CDR3 bases are TGCGCCAGCAGTGATTGGGACGTCAGCTCCTACGAGCAGTACTTC. It yields the protein CASSDWDVSSYEQYF. The chain links TRBV10-1 to TRBJ2-7; the D call may be TRBD1 or TRBD2 (5 bases each). V was cut by 3 bases and J by 0 bases, with 12 bases left in between. From germline, CDR1 is WNHNN and CDR2 SYGVQD (reference sequence). The CDR3 runs 15 residues.

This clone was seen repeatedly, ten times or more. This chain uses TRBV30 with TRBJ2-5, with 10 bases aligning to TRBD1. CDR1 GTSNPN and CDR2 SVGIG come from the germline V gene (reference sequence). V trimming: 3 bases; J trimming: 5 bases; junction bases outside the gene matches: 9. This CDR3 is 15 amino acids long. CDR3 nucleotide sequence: TGTGCCTGGAGCGGAGACAGGGGGCGGGCGGAGACCCAGTACTTC. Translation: CAWSGDRGRAETQYF.

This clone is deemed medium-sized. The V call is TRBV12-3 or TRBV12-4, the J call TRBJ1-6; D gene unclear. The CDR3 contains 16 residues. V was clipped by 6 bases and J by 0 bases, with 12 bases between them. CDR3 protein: CASRNSFPSYNSPLHF. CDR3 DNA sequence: TGTGCCAGCAGAAACAGCTTTCCCTCCTATAATTCACCCCTCCACTTT.

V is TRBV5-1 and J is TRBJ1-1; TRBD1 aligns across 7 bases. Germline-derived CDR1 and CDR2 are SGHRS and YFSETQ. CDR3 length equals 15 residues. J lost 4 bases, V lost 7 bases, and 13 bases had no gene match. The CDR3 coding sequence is TGCGCCAGCGGCCTAAGAGGACAGGTGTGCACTGAAGCTTTCTTT. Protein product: CASGLRGQVCTEAFF. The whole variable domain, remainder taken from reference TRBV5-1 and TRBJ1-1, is KAGVTQTPRYLIKTRGQQVTLSCSPISGHRSVSWYQQTPGQGLQFLFEYFSETQRNKGNFPGRFSGRQFSNSRSEMNVSTLELGDSALYLCASGLRGQVCTEAFFGQGTRLTVV.

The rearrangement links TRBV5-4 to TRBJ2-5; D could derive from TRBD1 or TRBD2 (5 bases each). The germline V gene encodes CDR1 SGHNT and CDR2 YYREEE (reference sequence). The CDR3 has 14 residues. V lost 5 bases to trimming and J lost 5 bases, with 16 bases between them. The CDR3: CASRDSRGSETQYF. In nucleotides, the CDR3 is TGTGCCAGCAGGGACTCAAGGGGTTCTGAGACCCAGTACTTC.

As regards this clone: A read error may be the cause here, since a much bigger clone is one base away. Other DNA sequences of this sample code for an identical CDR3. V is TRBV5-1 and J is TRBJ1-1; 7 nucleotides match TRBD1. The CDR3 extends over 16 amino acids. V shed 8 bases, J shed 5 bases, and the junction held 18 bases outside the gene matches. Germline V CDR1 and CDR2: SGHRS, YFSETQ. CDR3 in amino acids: CASSVSHSGGNTEAFF. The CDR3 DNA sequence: TGCGCCAGTAGCGTCTCACACTCAGGGGGTAATACTGAAGCTTTCTTT.

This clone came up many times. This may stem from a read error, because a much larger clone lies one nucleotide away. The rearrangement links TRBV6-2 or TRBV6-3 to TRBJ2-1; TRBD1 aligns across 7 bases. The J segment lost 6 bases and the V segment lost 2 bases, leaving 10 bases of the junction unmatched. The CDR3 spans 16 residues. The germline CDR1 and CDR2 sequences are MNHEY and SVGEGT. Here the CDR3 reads CASSYPTSTGSNEQFF. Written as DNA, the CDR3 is TGTGCCAGCAGTTACCCTACCTCGACAGGGTCCAATGAGCAGTTCTTC.